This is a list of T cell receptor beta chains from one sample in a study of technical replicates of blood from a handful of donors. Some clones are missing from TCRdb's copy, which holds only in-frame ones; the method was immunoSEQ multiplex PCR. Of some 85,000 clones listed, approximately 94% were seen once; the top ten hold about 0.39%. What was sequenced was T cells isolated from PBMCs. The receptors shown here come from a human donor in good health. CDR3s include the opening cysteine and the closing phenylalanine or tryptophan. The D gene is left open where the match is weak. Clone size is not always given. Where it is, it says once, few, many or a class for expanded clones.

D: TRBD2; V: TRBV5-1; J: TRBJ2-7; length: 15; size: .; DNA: TGCGCCAGCAGCCCCCGCCTAGCGGAACCCTACGAGCAGTACTTC; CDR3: CASSPRLAEPYEQYF
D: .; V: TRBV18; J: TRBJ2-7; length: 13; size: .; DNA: TGTGCCAGCTCGAAACAGGGTGGCATCGAGCAGTACTTC; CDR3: CASSKQGGIEQYF
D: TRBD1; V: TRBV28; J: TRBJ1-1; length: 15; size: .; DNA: TGTGCCAGCAGAAAATACGACAGGGAGAGCACTGAAGCTTTCTTT; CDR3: CASRKYDRESTEAFF
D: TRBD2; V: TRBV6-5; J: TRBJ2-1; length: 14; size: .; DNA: TGTGCCAGCAGAGTAGCGGGAGCCGGCAATGAGCAGTTCTTC; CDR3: CASRVAGAGNEQFF
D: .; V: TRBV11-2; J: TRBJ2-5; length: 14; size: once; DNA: TGTGCCAGCAGCTTAGTTATCAGGGAAGAGACCCAGTACTTC; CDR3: CASSLVIREETQYF
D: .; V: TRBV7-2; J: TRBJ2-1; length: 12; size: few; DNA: TGTGCCAGCGGACAAGGCTACAATGAGCAGTTCTTC; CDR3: CASGQGYNEQFF
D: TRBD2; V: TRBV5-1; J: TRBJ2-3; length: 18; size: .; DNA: TGCGCCAGCAGCTCATCAACTAGCGGGAGGACCACCACAGATACGCAGTATTTT; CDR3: CASSSSTSGRTTTDTQYF
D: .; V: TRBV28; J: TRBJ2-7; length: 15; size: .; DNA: TGTGCCAGCAGTTCCGGGACACTTAACTCCTACGAGCAGTACTTC; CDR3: CASSSGTLNSYEQYF
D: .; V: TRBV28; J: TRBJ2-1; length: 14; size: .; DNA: TGTGCCAGCAGGCCGGGACACCCCTACAATGAGCAGTTCTTC; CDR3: CASRPGHPYNEQFF
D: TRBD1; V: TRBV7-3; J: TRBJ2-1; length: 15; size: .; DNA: TGTGCCAGCAGCGTCGGACAGGGATTCTACAATGAGCAGTTCTTC; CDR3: CASSVGQGFYNEQFF
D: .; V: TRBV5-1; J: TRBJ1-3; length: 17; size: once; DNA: TGCGCCAGCAGCGCCTCTGGGGGCGGAAGCTCTGGAAACACCATATATTTT; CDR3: CASSASGGGSSGNTIYF
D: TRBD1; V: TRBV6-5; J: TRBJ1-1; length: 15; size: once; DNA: TGTGCCAGCAGATTAACAGGGGGCGCGGGCACTGAAGCTTTCTTT; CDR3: CASRLTGGAGTEAFF
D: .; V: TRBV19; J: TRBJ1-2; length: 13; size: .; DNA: TGTGCCAGTAGTGTTCGAGAAAGCTATGGCTACACCTTC; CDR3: CASSVRESYGYTF
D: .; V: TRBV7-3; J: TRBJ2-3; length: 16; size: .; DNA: TGTGCCAGCAGCTTATCTATAATACCTAGCACAGATACGCAGTATTTT; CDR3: CASSLSIIPSTDTQYF
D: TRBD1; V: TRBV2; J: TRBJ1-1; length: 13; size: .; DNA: TGTGCCAGCAGTTTAGGTCCAGGGGGCTACGCTTTCTTT; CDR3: CASSLGPGGYAFF
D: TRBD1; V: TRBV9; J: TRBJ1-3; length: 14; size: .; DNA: TGTGCCGGGGCACAGGGGGCTTCTGGAAACACCATATATTTT; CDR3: CAGAQGASGNTIYF
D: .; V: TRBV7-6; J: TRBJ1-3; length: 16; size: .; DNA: TGTGCCAGCAGCCGTGTAACAGGCTCCTCTGGAAACACCATATATTTT; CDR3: CASSRVTGSSGNTIYF
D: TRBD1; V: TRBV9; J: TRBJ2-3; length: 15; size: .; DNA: TGTGCCAGCAGCGCTCGGGACAGCTACACAGATACGCAGTATTTT; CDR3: CASSARDSYTDTQYF
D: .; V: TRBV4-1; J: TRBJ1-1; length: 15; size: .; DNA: TGCGCCAGCAGGCGTAGGGACACAGCAGATACTGAAGCTTTCTTT; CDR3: CASRRRDTADTEAFF
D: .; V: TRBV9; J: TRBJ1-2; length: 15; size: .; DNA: TGTGCCAGCAGCGGGGGAGACAGGCAGCAAGGTGGCTACACCTTC; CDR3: CASSGGDRQQGGYTF
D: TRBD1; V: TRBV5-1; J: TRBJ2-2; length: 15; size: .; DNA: TGCGCCACCTCCGGGACAGGGGACCGCACCGGGGAGCTGTTTTTT; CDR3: CATSGTGDRTGELFF
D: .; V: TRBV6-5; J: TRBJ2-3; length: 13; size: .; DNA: TGTGCCAGCCGACAAGAACATTTGGATACGCAGTATTTT; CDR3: CASRQEHLDTQYF
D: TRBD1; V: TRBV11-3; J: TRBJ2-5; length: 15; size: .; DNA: TGTGCCAGCAGCCGCCGGACAGGGGATATGGAGACCCAGTACTTC; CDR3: CASSRRTGDMETQYF
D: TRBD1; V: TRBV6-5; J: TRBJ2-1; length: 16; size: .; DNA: TGTGCCAGCAGTTACGTAGCCGGGACAGGGGATAATGAGCAGTTCTTC; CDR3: CASSYVAGTGDNEQFF
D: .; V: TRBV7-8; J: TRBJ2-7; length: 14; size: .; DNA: TGTGCCAGCAGTTTATCCCACTCAAACTCCGAGCAGTACTTC; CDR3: CASSLSHSNSEQYF
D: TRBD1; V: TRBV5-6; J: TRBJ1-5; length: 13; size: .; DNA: TGTGCCAGCAGTTGGGACAGGGATCAGCCCCAGCATTTT; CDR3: CASSWDRDQPQHF
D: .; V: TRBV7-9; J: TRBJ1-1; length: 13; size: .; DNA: TGTGCCAGCAGCACGACAGGGAACACTGAAGCTTTCTTT; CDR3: CASSTTGNTEAFF
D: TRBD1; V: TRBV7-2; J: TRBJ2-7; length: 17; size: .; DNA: TGTGCCAGCAGCTTGGGGACAGGGGGCTATAACTCCTACGAGCAGTACTTC; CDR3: CASSLGTGGYNSYEQYF
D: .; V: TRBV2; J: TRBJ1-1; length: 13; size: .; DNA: TGTGCCAGCAGTGAAGGGGGGCGGCCTGAAGCTTTCTTT; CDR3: CASSEGGRPEAFF
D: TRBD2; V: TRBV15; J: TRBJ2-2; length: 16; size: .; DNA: TGTGCCACCCATTATCCGGGAGGGCCCCACACCGGGGAGCTGTTTTTT; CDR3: CATHYPGGPHTGELFF
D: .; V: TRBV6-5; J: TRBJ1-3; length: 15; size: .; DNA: TGTGCCAGCAGTCCAGGACAGTACTCTGGAAACACCATATATTTT; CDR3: CASSPGQYSGNTIYF
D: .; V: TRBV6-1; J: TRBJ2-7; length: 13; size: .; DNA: TGTGCCAGCAGTGAAGGACTTTTCTACGAGCAGTACTTC; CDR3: CASSEGLFYEQYF
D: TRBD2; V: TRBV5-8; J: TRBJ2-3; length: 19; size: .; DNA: TGTGCCAGCAGCCAGGGGCGGACTAGCGGGAGTAGGAGCACAGATACGCAGTATTTT; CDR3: CASSQGRTSGSRSTDTQYF
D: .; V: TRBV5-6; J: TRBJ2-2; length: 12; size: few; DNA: TGTGCCAGCAGCCTGCGTCCCGGGGAGCTGTTTTTT; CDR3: CASSLRPGELFF
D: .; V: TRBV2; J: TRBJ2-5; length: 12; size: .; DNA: TGTGCCAGTACCTACCTAAAAGAGACCCAGTACTTC; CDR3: CASTYLKETQYF
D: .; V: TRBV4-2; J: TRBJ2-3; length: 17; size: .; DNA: TGTGCCAGCAGCCAAGATGGGTGGGAGGCCCCCATAAATACGCAGTATTTT; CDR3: CASSQDGWEAPINTQYF
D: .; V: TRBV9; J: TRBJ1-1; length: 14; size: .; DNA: TGTGCCAGCAGGCCCGTTATTTCAGGGGCTGAAGCTTTCTTT; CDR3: CASRPVISGAEAFF
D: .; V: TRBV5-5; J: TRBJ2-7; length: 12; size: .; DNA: TGTGCCAGCAGCTTGGACAGGTACGAGCAGTACTTC; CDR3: CASSLDRYEQYF
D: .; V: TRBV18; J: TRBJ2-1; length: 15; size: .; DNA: TGTGCCAGCTCACCGATGAGCGGGTCTTACAATGAGCAGTTCTTC; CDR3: CASSPMSGSYNEQFF
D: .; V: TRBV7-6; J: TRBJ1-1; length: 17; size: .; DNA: TGTGCCAGCAGCCCCCTCCTCAGGGATATAGGGTACACTGAAGCTTTCTTT; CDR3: CASSPLLRDIGYTEAFF
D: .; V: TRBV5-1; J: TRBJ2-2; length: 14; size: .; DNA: TGCGCCAGCAGCTTGGCCCCAGGGTCCGGGGAGCTGTTTTTT; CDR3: CASSLAPGSGELFF
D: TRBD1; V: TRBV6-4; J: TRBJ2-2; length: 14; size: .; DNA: TGTGCCAGCAGTGGACAGGGGAACACCGGGGAGCTGTTTTTT; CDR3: CASSGQGNTGELFF
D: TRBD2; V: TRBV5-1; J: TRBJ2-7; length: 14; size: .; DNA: TGCGCCAGCAGTGACGGGAGGGCCTTCCACGAGCAGTACTTC; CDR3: CASSDGRAFHEQYF
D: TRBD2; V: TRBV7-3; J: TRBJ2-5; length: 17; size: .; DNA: TGTGCCAGCAGCTTAGCGGGACTAGCGGGAGAGGGAGAGACCCAGTACTTC; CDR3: CASSLAGLAGEGETQYF
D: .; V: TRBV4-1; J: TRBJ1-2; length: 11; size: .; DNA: TGCGCCAGCAGCCACTCTTATGGCTACACCTTC; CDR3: CASSHSYGYTF
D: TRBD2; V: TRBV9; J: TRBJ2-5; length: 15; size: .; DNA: TGTGCCAGCAGCGTAGGCCTAGCGGACCAAGAGACCCAGTACTTC; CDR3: CASSVGLADQETQYF
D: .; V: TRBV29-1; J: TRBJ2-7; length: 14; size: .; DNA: TGCAGCGTTGAACCAGGGGCAAGCTCCTACGAGCAGTACTTC; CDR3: CSVEPGASSYEQYF
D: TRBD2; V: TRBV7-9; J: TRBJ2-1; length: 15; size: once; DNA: TGTGCCAGCGCATTCGGGAGGGAGCTCAACAATGAGCAGTTCTTC; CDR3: CASAFGRELNNEQFF
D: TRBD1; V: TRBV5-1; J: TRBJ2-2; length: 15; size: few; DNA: TGCGCCAGCAGCTTGGGGGACAGTAACACCGGGGAGCTGTTTTTT; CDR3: CASSLGDSNTGELFF
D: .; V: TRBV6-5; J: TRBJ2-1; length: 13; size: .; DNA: TGTGCCAGCAGTTACTCTGAGCGTAATGAGCAGTTCTTC; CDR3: CASSYSERNEQFF
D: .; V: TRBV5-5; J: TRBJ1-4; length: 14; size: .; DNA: TGTGCCAGCAGCTTGGTTGTGGAGGATGAAAAACTGTTTTTT; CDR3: CASSLVVEDEKLFF